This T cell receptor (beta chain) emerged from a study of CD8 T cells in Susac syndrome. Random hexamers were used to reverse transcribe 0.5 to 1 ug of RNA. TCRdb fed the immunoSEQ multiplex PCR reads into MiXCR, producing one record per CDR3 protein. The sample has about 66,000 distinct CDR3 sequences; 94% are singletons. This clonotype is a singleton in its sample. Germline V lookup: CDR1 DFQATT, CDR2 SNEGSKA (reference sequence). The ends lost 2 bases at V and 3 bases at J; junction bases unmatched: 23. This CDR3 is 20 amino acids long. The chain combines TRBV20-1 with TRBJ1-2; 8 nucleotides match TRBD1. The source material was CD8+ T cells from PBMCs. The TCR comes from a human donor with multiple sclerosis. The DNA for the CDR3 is TGCAGTGCTAGACTACCCTTCCGCCAGGGACAGGAGGTTTCGGACTATGGCTACACCTTC. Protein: CSARLPFRQGQEVSDYGYTF.